This passage covers 20 T cell receptor beta chains from one sample sequenced in a study of T-cell memory formation after mild COVID-19. TCRdb re-called the 5' RACE reads through MiXCR, storing one row per CDR3 protein. The sample includes roughly 620,000 distinct CDR3 sequences, more than 15% of them seen just once. The sequenced sample consisted of PBMCs or a T cell subset sorted from them (not recorded which). All receptors come from an adult woman who had mild COVID-19 (a few samples of this study predate the infection). Cell type and time point are not known.

This sequence joins TRBV7-9 and TRBJ1-5, with 10 nucleotides matching TRBD1. Germline V CDR1 and CDR2: SEHNR, FQNEAQ (reference sequence). There are 14 residues in the CDR3. J was trimmed by 11 bases and V by 3 bases; bases with no gene match: 7. CDR3 amino acids: CASSLGTGVKSQHF. The CDR3 nucleotides are TGTGCCAGCAGCTTGGGGACAGGGGTGAAGTCCCAGCATTTT. The complete variable domain, with remaining parts taken from reference TRBV7-9 and TRBJ1-5, reads DTGVSQNPRHKITKRGQNVTFRCDPISEHNRLYWYRQTLGQGPEFLTYFQNEAQLEKSRLLSDRFSAERPKGSFSTLEIQRTEQGDSAMYLCASSLGTGVKSQHFGDGTRLSIL.

The V gene is TRBV7-9, the J gene TRBJ2-1; 9 positions match TRBD1. This CDR3 has 15 amino acids. The ends lost 2 bases at V and 7 bases at J; junction bases unmatched: 6. From germline, CDR1 is SEHNR and CDR2 FQNEAQ (reference sequence). In DNA, the CDR3 is TGTGCCAGCAGCTTACTCTACAGGGGGCGGAATGAGCAGTTCTTC. Protein product: CASSLLYRGRNEQFF. The full variable domain, rest sourced from reference TRBV7-9 and TRBJ2-1, is DTGVSQNPRHKITKRGQNVTFRCDPISEHNRLYWYRQTLGQGPEFLTYFQNEAQLEKSRLLSDRFSAERPKGSFSTLEIQRTEQGDSAMYLCASSLLYRGRNEQFFGPGTRLTVL.

This clonotype was counted only a few times. The rearrangement joins TRBV3-1 to TRBJ2-7; weak D call: TRBD1 (6 bases). The CDR3 loop spans 14 amino acids. Trimming shortened V by 4 bases and J by 0 bases, and 10 bases separated the two germline ends. The germline gives CDR1 LGHDT, CDR2 YNNKEL (reference sequence). Here the CDR3 DNA reads TGTGCCAGCAGCCGGAGGACAGCCTCCTACGAGCAGTACTTC. It encodes CASSRRTASYEQYF.

This clonotype was found many times. The chain recombines TRBV5-1 with TRBJ2-2, with TRBD2 identical over 7 bases. CDR1 is SGHRS and CDR2 is YFSETQ in the germline V gene. V shed 7 bases, J shed 0 bases, and the junction held 6 bases outside the gene matches. The CDR3 extends over 15 amino acids. Written as DNA, the CDR3 is TGCGCCAGCCGGGAGGACCCTTCGAACACCGGGGAGCTGTTTTTT. Translation: CASREDPSNTGELFF.

This clonotype has only a few counts. The chain links TRBV20-1 to TRBJ2-7; the D gene is possibly TRBD1 (6 bases). Germline CDR1 DFQATT, CDR2 SNEGSKA (reference sequence). This CDR3 contains 11 residues. V was pared by 1 base and J by 6 bases, with 7 bases between. The CDR3 region has the DNA TGCAGTGCTAGAGCCAGGGGCGAGCAGTACTTC. Amino acids: CSARARGEQYF.

The J gene is TRBJ2-1, the V gene TRBV12-3 or TRBV12-4; 7 bases fit TRBD1. There are 14 residues in the CDR3. Unmatched junction bases numbered 9, after V lost 5 bases and J lost 8 bases. For the CDR3, the DNA is TGTGCCAGCAGTGGGGGACAGTCCGCCCATGAGCAGTTCTTC. Translation: CASSGGQSAHEQFF.

Notes on this clonotype: This may stem from a read error, because a much larger clone lies one nucleotide away. V gene TRBV20-1 combines with J gene TRBJ1-5; 7 bases line up with TRBD1. Germline assignment: CDR1 DFQATT and CDR2 SNEGSKA (reference sequence). The CDR3 totals 14 residues. Trimming took 2 bases from V and 1 from J; bases not matched to a gene: 2. The DNA for the CDR3 is TGCAGTGCTAGACCGGGACAGAGCAATCAGCCCCAGCATTTT. It is translated as CSARPGQSNQPQHF.

This clonotype was detected a few times. This rearrangement joins TRBV5-1 to TRBJ2-7, with 8 bases aligning to TRBD2. Losses at the gene ends were 4 bases for V and 2 bases for J; bases not matched to a gene: 11. The CDR3 contains 16 residues. Looked up from germline, CDR1 is SGHRS and CDR2 is YFSETQ. In DNA, the CDR3 is TGCGCCAGCAGCCCGGACATAGCGGGGTCCCCCTACGAGCAGTACTTC. Translation gives CASSPDIAGSPYEQYF.

This clonotype was counted only a few times. The chain recombines TRBV12-3 or TRBV12-4 with TRBJ1-4; D unresolved. The V and J ends lost 7 bases and 10 bases respectively, with 19 bases between them. The CDR3 extends over 14 amino acids. The CDR3 loop reads CASTSLREDRKLFF. CDR3 nucleotides: TGTGCCAGCACCTCCCTGAGGGAGGACCGAAAACTGTTTTTT.

The gene calls are TRBV12-3 or TRBV12-4 and TRBJ2-2; D unresolved. With 2 bases removed from V and 5 bases from J, the gap between germline ends came to 12 bases. The CDR3 is 15 residues long. The CDR3 nucleotides are TGTGCCAGCAGTTTAAGACCCCTCTCAACCGGGGAGCTGTTTTTT. Amino acids: CASSLRPLSTGELFF.

There are a few counts of this clonotype. Sequence at one end of the junction differs from germline and may be a read error. The chain links TRBV30 to TRBJ2-2; no definite D call. This CDR3 has 12 amino acids. Germline V gene sequence: CDR1 GTSNPN, CDR2 SVGIG (reference sequence). This CDR3 reads CAWRMNPGELFF. The CDR3 DNA reads as TGTGCCTGGAGAATGAACCCCGGGGAGCTGTTTTTT.

This clonotype showed up just a few times. The chain links TRBV6-5 to TRBJ2-1, with a weak D call TRBD1 (8 bases). The CDR3 sequence is 15 residues long. Between the trimmed V and J ends, which lost 2 bases and 6 bases, there was a span of 14 bases. CDR1 and CDR2 (germline): MNHEY, SVGAGI. The CDR3 reads CASSYRTGRGNEQFF. The DNA for the CDR3 is TGTGCCAGCAGTTACCGGACAGGGAGGGGCAATGAGCAGTTCTTC.

This clonotype was seen a handful of times. V is TRBV7-6 and J is TRBJ1-4, with D possibly TRBD1 on 5 matching bases. V was cut by 8 bases and J by 2 bases, with 15 bases left in between. CDR1 and CDR2 (germline): SGHVS, FNYEAQ. The CDR3 has 15 residues. Here the CDR3 DNA reads TGTGCCAGCCAGCGGGGCGGATCTACTAATGAAAAACTGTTTTTT. This encodes CASQRGGSTNEKLFF.

This chain links TRBV4-2 with TRBJ2-7; 7 bases are a match to TRBD1. Per the germline V gene, CDR1 is LGHNA and CDR2 is YNFKEQ. Trimming at V came to 3 bases and at J to 5 bases, leaving 19 bases not matched to a gene. This CDR3 spans 18 amino acids. CDR3 DNA sequence: TGTGCCAGCAGCCACCCGGGACAGCCCAGCCTTGCGGCAGACGAGCAGTACTTC. Protein product: CASSHPGQPSLAADEQYF.

This clonotype was seen a few times. The chain is built from TRBV30 and TRBJ2-1; 8 bases agree with TRBD2. Germline lookup yields CDR1 GTSNPN and CDR2 SVGIG (reference sequence). J was trimmed by 7 bases and V by 6 bases; bases with no gene match: 23. The CDR3 length is 18 residues. The CDR3 loop is CACTRGTGGPLSINEQFF. The CDR3 DNA follows: TGTGCCTGCACCCGGGGGACGGGAGGGCCTTTATCGATAAATGAGCAGTTCTTC.

V usage is TRBV9 and J usage is TRBJ2-3; 8 bases align to TRBD2. This CDR3 is 14 amino acids long. CDR1 and CDR2 from the germline V gene are SGDLS and YYNGEE. The V segment lost 7 bases and the J segment 4 bases; nucleotides outside the gene matches: 8. CDR3 residues: CASGSGRFPDTQYF. The CDR3, as DNA: TGTGCCAGCGGAAGCGGGAGATTCCCAGATACGCAGTATTTT.

This clonotype was found a few times. The V call is TRBV5-6, the J call TRBJ2-1; D ambiguous. The V gene's germline CDR1 is SGHDT and CDR2 YYEEEE. The CDR3 is 18 amino acids. Trimming removed 0 bases from V and 0 bases from J, with 16 bases in between. This CDR3 is CASSLAGGLRSSYNEQFF. CDR3 nucleotide sequence: TGTGCCAGCAGCTTGGCCGGTGGGCTCCGTAGCTCCTACAATGAGCAGTTCTTC.

The chain combines TRBV7-8 with TRBJ2-1, with 9 bases identical to TRBD2. This CDR3 is 16 amino acids long. Germline CDR1 reads SGHVS; CDR2 reads FQNEAQ. The V gene end was trimmed by 1 base and the J gene end by 2 bases; junction bases not matched to a gene: 3. CDR3 amino acids: CASSLGRTSAYNEQFF. CDR3 nucleotides: TGTGCCAGCAGCTTAGGGAGGACTAGCGCCTACAATGAGCAGTTCTTC. The full variable domain, in which reference TRBV7-8 and TRBJ2-1 provide the parts outside the CDR3, is GAGVSQSPRYKVAKRGQDVALRCDPISGHVSLFWYQQALGQGPEFLTYFQNEAQLDKSGLPSDRFFAERPEGSVSTLKIQRTQQEDSAVYLCASSLGRTSAYNEQFFGPGTRLTVL.

The rearrangement uses TRBV24-1 and TRBJ1-5, with a possible D match to TRBD1 (5 bases). Germline V gene lookup returns CDR1 KGHDR and CDR2 SFDVKD. V lost 4 bases, J lost 0 bases, and 9 bases lay in between. The CDR3 contains 15 residues. The CDR3 DNA reads TGTGCCACCAGTGACCCGACAGTTAGCAATCAGCCCCAGCATTTT. Amino acid sequence: CATSDPTVSNQPQHF.

The V call is TRBV5-1, the J call TRBJ2-5; D gene uncertain. Germline loops: CDR1 SGHRS, CDR2 YFSETQ. This CDR3 contains 13 residues. Trimming removed 0 bases at V and 5 bases at J, with 8 bases between. The CDR3: CASSLASHETQYF. Written as DNA, the CDR3 is TGCGCCAGCAGCTTGGCCAGTCATGAGACCCAGTACTTC.